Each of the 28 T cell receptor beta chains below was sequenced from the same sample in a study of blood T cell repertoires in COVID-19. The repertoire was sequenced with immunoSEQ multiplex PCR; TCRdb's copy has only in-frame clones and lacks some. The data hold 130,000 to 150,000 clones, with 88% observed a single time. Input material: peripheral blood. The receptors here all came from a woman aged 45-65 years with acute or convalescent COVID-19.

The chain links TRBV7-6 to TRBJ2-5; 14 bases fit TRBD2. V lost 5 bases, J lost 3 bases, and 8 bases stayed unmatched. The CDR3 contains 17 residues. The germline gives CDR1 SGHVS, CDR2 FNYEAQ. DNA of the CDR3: TGTGCCAGCAGCATTTTAGGACTAGCGGGAGGAAAAGAGACCCAGTACTTC. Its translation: CASSILGLAGGKETQYF.

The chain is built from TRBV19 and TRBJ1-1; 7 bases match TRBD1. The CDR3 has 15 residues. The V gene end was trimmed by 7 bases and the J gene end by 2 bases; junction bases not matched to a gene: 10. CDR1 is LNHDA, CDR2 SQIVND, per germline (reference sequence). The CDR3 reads CASTRRGQLNTEAFF. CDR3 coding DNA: TGTGCCAGTACCAGGCGGGGACAGCTCAACACTGAAGCTTTCTTT.

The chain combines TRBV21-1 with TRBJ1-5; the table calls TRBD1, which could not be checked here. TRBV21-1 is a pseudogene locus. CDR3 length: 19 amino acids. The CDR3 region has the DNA TGTGCCAGCAGTCTTCATAAAAGTGGGGCAGGCTATAGCAATCAGCCCCAGCATTTT. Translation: CASSLHKSGAGYSNQPQHF.

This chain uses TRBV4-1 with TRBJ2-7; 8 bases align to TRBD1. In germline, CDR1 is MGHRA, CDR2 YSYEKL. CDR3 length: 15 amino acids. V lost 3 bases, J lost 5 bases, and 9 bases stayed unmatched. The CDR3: CASSHPGQGKHEQYF. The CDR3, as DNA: TGCGCCAGCAGCCACCCCGGACAGGGTAAGCACGAGCAGTACTTC.

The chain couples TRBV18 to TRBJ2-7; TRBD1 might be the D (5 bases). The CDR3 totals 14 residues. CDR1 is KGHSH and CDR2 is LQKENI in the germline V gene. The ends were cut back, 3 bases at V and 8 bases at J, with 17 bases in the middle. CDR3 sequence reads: CASSPPAGMGKQYF. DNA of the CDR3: TGTGCCAGCTCACCTCCGGCAGGGATGGGTAAGCAGTACTTC. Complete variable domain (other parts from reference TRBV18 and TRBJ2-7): NAGVMQNPRHLVRRRGQEARLRCSPMKGHSHVYWYRQLPEEGLKFMVYLQKENIIDESGMPKERFSAEFPKEGPSILRIQQVVRGDSAAYFCASSPPAGMGKQYFGPGTRLTVT.

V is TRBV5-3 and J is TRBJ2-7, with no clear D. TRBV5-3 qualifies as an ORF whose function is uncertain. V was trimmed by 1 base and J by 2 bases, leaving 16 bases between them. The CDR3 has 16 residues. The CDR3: CARSLFWRRPTYEQYF. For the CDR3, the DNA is TGTGCCAGAAGCTTGTTCTGGCGGAGACCAACCTACGAGCAGTACTTC.

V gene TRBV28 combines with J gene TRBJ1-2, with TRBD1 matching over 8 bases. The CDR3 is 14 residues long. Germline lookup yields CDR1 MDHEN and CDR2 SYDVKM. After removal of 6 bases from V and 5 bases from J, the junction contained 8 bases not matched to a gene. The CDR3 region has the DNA TGTGCCAGCAGCCTCGACAGGGGCCCATATGGCTACACCTTC. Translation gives CASSLDRGPYGYTF.

Here the CDR3 reads CASPQRGFQNTEAFF. CDR3 in DNA: TGTGCCAGCCCCCAGCGGGGTTTCCAGAACACTGAAGCTTTCTTT. The chain links TRBV2 to TRBJ1-1; D remains unclear. Germline loops: CDR1 SNHLY, CDR2 FYNNEI. The CDR3 has 15 residues. V lost 8 bases and J 1 base, leaving 17 bases between the germline ends.

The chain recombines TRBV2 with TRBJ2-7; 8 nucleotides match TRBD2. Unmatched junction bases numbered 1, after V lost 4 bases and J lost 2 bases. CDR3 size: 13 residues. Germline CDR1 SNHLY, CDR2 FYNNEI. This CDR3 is CASSALAAYEQYF. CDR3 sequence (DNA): TGTGCCAGCAGTGCACTAGCGGCCTACGAGCAGTACTTC.

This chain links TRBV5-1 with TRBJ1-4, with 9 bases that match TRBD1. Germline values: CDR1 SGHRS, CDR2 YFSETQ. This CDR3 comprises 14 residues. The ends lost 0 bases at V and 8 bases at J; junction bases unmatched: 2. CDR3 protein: CASSLGTGEEKLFF. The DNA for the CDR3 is TGCGCCAGCAGCTTGGGGACAGGGGAGGAAAAACTGTTTTTT.

The CDR3, as DNA: TGTGCCAGCAGTCTTAGGGACATGTCCTACGAGCAGTACTTC. Translating gives CASSLRDMSYEQYF. The chain uses TRBV28 and TRBJ2-7, with a possible D match to TRBD1 (6 bases). The V gene's germline CDR1 is MDHEN and CDR2 SYDVKM. The V gene lost 5 bases and the J gene lost 1 base, with 12 bases spanning the gap. CDR3 length equals 14 residues.

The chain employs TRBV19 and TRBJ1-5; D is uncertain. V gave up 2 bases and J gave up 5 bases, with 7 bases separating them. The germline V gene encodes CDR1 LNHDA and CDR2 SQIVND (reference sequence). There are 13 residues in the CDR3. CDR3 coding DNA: TGTGCCAGTAGTATATGGGCTGATCAGCCCCAGCATTTT. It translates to CASSIWADQPQHF.

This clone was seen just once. The CDR3 DNA reads as TGTGCCAGCAGCGGGAGTCTTAATGAAAAACTGTTTTTT. Translated, it gives CASSGSLNEKLFF. The chain joins TRBV12-3 or TRBV12-4 to TRBJ1-4; D gene unclear. V was trimmed by 6 bases and J by 4 bases, leaving 9 bases between them. The CDR3 is 13 residues long.

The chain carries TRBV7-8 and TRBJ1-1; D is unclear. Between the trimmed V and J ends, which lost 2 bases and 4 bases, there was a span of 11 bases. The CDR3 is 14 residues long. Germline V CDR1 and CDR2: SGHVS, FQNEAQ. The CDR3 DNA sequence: TGTGCCAGCAGCTTATATCTGGAGCCCACTGAAGCTTTCTTT. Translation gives CASSLYLEPTEAFF.

Written as DNA, the CDR3 is TGTGCCAGTAAGGTGGGGACAGGGCGAATCTATAGCAATCAGCCCCAGCATTTT. Its protein product is CASKVGTGRIYSNQPQHF. This chain links TRBV19 with TRBJ1-5, with TRBD1 matching over 9 bases. This CDR3 contains 18 residues. CDR1 and CDR2 (germline): LNHDA, SQIVND (reference sequence). The V and J ends lost 7 bases and 0 bases, in that order; junction bases with no gene match: 13.

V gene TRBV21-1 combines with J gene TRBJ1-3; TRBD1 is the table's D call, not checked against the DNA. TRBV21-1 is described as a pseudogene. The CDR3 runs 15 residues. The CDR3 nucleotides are TGTGCCAGCAGCATACGACAAATCTCTGGAAACACCATATATTTT. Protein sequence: CASSIRQISGNTIYF.

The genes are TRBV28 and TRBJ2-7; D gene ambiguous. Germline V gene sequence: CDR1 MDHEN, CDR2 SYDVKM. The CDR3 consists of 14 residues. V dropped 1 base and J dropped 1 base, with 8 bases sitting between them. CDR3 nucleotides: TGTGCCAGCAGTTTATCGGTGACATCCTACGAGCAGTACTTC. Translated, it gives CASSLSVTSYEQYF.

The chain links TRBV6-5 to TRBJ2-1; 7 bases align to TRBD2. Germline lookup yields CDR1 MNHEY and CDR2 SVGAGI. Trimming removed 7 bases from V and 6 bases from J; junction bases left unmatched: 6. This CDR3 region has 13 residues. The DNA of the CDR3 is TGTGCCAGCACCCCGGGAGGATCCAATGAGCAGTTCTTC. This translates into CASTPGGSNEQFF.

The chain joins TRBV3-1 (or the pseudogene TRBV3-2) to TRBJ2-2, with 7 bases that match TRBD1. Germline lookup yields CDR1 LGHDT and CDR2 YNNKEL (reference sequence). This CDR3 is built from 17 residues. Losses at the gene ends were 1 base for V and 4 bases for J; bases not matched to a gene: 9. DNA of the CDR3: TGTGCCAGCAGCCAAGGCACCGGGACAGCGATCACCGGGGAGCTGTTTTTT. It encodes CASSQGTGTAITGELFF.

CDR3 residues: CASSTILIKHGDTQYF. CDR3 sequence (DNA): TGTGCCAGCAGCACTATACTTATTAAGCACGGAGATACGCAGTATTTT. The chain joins TRBV7-9 to TRBJ2-3; no clear D gene. Trimming left V 5 bases short and J 5 bases short, with 20 bases between. The CDR3 contains 16 residues. The germline CDR1 and CDR2 sequences are SEHNR and FQNEAQ (reference sequence).

For the CDR3, the DNA is TGCGCCAGCAGCTCGTTACCTCCGGGACAGGCCATGAACACTGAAGCTTTCTTT. Translating it yields CASSSLPPGQAMNTEAFF. The V and J genes are TRBV5-1 and TRBJ1-1; 8 bases are a match to TRBD1. Germline CDR1 and CDR2: SGHRS and YFSETQ. The CDR3 length is 18 residues. V dropped 3 bases and J dropped 0; count of bases not matched to a gene: 13.

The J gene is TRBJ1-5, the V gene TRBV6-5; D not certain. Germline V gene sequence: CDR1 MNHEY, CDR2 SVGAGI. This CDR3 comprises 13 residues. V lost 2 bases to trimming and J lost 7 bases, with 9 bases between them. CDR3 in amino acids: CASSYGREQPQHF. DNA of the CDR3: TGTGCCAGCAGTTACGGGAGAGAACAGCCCCAGCATTTT.

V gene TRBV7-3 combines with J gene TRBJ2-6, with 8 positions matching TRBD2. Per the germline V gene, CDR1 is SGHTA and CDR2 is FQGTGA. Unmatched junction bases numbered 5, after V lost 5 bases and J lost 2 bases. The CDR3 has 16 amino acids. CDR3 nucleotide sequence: TGTGCCAGCAGCCACCCGGGGGGGGCTGGGGCCAACGTCCTGACTTTC. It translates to CASSHPGGAGANVLTF.

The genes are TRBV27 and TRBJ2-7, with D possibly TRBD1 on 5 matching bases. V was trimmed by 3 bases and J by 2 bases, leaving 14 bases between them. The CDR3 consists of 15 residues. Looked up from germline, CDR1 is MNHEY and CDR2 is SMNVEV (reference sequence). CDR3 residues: CASSFQGGLAYEQYF. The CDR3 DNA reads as TGTGCCAGCAGTTTTCAGGGTGGCTTGGCCTACGAGCAGTACTTC.

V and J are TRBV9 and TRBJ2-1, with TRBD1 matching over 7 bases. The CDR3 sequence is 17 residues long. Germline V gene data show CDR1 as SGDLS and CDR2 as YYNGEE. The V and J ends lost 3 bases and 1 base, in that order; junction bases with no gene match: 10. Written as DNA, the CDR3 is TGTGCCAGCAGCGAGCAGGGGGATGGACGATCCTACAATGAGCAGTTCTTC. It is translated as CASSEQGDGRSYNEQFF.

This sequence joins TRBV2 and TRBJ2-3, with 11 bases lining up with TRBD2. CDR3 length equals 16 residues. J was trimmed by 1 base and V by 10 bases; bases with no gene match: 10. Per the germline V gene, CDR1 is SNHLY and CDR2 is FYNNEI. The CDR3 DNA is TGTGCCACACAACCGGGACTAGCGGTGGGCACAGATACGCAGTATTTT. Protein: CATQPGLAVGTDTQYF. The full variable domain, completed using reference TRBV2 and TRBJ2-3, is EPEVTQTPSHQVTQMGQEVILRCVPISNHLYFYWYRQILGQKVEFLVSFYNNEISEKSEIFDDQFSVERPDGSNFTLKIRSTKLEDSAMYFCATQPGLAVGTDTQYFGPGTRLTVL.

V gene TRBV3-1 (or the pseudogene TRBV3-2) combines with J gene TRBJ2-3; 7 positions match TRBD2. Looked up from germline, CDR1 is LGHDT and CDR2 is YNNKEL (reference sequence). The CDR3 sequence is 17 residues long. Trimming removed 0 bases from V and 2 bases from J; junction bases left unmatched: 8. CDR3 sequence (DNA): TGTGCCAGCAGCCAAGATAAGTGGACTAGAGACACAGATACGCAGTATTTT. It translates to CASSQDKWTRDTDTQYF.

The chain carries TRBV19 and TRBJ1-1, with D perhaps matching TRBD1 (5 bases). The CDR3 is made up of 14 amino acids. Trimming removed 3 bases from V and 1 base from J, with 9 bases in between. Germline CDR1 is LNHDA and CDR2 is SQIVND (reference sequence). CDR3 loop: CASSIWTPNTEAFF. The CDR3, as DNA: TGTGCCAGTAGTATCTGGACACCGAACACTGAAGCTTTCTTT.